Shown below are 19 T cell receptor beta chains from a single sample sequenced in a study of CD8 T cells in Susac syndrome. A quantity of roughly 0.5 to 1 ug RNA underwent reverse transcription using random hexamers. Each CDR3 protein gets one entry after TCRdb re-called the immunoSEQ multiplex PCR reads with MiXCR. Here the sample spans around 270,000 distinct CDR3 sequences, almost 85% being singletons. Sequencing was carried out using CD8+ T cells from PBMCs. All receptors derive from a human donor with multiple sclerosis.

This clonotype was found a few times. The chain uses TRBV24-1 and TRBJ2-3; D not resolved. CDR1 and CDR2 (germline): KGHDR, SFDVKD. CDR3 length equals 12 residues. Between the trimmed V and J ends, which lost 5 bases and 7 bases, there was a span of 9 bases. The CDR3 sequence is CATSGFLNTQYF. The CDR3 bases are TGTGCCACCAGTGGGTTCCTCAATACGCAGTATTTT.

The chain uses TRBV3-1 and TRBJ1-2; TRBD1 aligns across 8 bases. Germline V CDR1 and CDR2: LGHDT, YNNKEL (reference sequence). The CDR3 loop spans 12 amino acids. V shed 4 bases and J 7 bases; nucleotides not matched to a gene: 2. DNA of the CDR3: TGTGCCAGCAGCCTGGGGACAGGTGGCTACACCTTC. Its protein is CASSLGTGGYTF.

This chain uses TRBV30 with TRBJ1-6, with 9 bases that match TRBD1. Looked up from germline, CDR1 is GTSNPN and CDR2 is SVGIG (reference sequence). The CDR3 has 14 amino acids. V lost 3 bases and J lost 9; bases outside the gene matches: 6. CDR3 residues: CAWSNRGPGSPLHF. In DNA form, the CDR3 reads TGTGCCTGGAGCAACAGGGGGCCAGGTTCACCCCTCCACTTT.

CDR3 region: CASSPRTSGMGEQYF. CDR3 nucleotides: TGTGCCAGCAGCCCCAGGACTAGCGGGATGGGCGAGCAGTACTTC. The chain links TRBV7-9 to TRBJ2-7, with 12 bases matching TRBD2. Germline CDR1 and CDR2: SEHNR and FQNEAQ (reference sequence). V was pared by 5 bases and J by 6 bases, with 8 bases of the junction left unmatched. CDR3 length: 15 amino acids.

In its sample, this clonotype was seen a few times. V and J are TRBV7-8 and TRBJ2-5, with no clear D. Germline V gene data show CDR1 as SGHVS and CDR2 as FQNEAQ. Trimming took 1 base from V and 5 from J, leaving 14 bases between them. The CDR3 is made up of 15 amino acids. For the CDR3, the DNA is TGTGCCAGCAGCTTAGGGCCCTACGGTGAGGAGACCCAGTACTTC. It encodes CASSLGPYGEETQYF.

The chain uses TRBV18 and TRBJ1-3; the D is unclear. The CDR3 loop spans 16 amino acids. The V end lost 3 bases, the J end lost 4 bases, and 16 bases lay between the germline ends. Germline V CDR1 and CDR2: KGHSH, LQKENI. The CDR3 region has the DNA TGTGCCAGCTCACCGCCTGCCCGGAGTCGGGGAAACACCATATATTTT. Its translation: CASSPPARSRGNTIYF.

V is TRBV11-2 and J is TRBJ2-5, with D perhaps being TRBD1 or TRBD2 (5 bases each). V was cut by 4 bases and J by 0 bases, with 9 bases left in between. Germline V CDR1 and CDR2: SGHAT, FQNNGV. The CDR3 runs 14 residues. The DNA for the CDR3 is TGTGCCAGCAGCTGGGACGGCCACCAAGAGACCCAGTACTTC. Residues: CASSWDGHQETQYF.

This clonotype was picked up a small number of times. The chain links TRBV6-2 or TRBV6-3 to TRBJ2-5; 8 bases map to TRBD1. The CDR3 extends over 15 amino acids. The V segment lost 2 bases and the J segment 5 bases; nucleotides outside the gene matches: 7. Germline-derived CDR1 and CDR2 are MNHEY and SVGEGT. CDR3 amino acids: CASSYGLRGLETQYF. Here the CDR3 DNA reads TGTGCCAGCAGTTACGGTCTCAGGGGGCTGGAGACCCAGTACTTC.

This sequence joins TRBV6-1 and TRBJ1-5; 7 positions match TRBD1. The V gene's germline CDR1 is MNHNS and CDR2 SASEGT. The trim removed 5 bases at V and 7 bases at J, leaving 8 bases unmatched. This CDR3 is built from 14 residues. Here the CDR3 reads CASSCEGARQPQHF. CDR3 sequence (DNA): TGTGCCAGCAGTTGTGAGGGGGCGCGGCAGCCCCAGCATTTT.

This rearrangement joins TRBV24-1 to TRBJ2-1, with a tentative D call TRBD1 (5 bases). Deletions cut 6 bases from V and 9 bases from J, with 8 bases between. This CDR3 has 11 amino acids. CDR1 KGHDR and CDR2 SFDVKD come from the germline V gene. The CDR3 coding sequence is TGTGCCACCAGTTCAGGGCCTGAGCAGTTCTTC. Protein product: CATSSGPEQFF.

The chain joins TRBV30 to TRBJ1-5, with D possibly matching TRBD1 (6 bases). Germline V gene lookup returns CDR1 GTSNPN and CDR2 SVGIG (reference sequence). The CDR3 is made up of 13 amino acids. V gave up 5 bases and J gave up 0 bases, with 8 bases separating them. Here the CDR3 DNA reads TGTGCCTGGGGACAGTATAGCAATCAGCCCCAGCATTTT. Residues: CAWGQYSNQPQHF.

This clonotype was counted between two and nine times. The rearrangement uses TRBV24-1 and TRBJ2-3, with D possibly called TRBD1 or TRBD2 (5 bases each). CDR1 is KGHDR, CDR2 SFDVKD, per germline. The V gene lost 4 bases and the J gene lost 0 bases, with 13 bases spanning the gap. The CDR3 runs to 16 residues. The CDR3 loop is CATSEKGRTSTDTQYF. In DNA form, the CDR3 reads TGTGCCACCAGTGAGAAGGGACGAACTAGCACAGATACGCAGTATTTT.

V is TRBV7-9 and J is TRBJ1-3; D uncertain. V gave up 4 bases and J gave up 2 bases, with 15 bases separating them. In germline, CDR1 is SEHNR, CDR2 FQNEAQ (reference sequence). The CDR3 consists of 16 residues. The CDR3: CASSSPHPSTGNTIYF. The CDR3 DNA reads TGTGCCAGCAGCTCCCCCCACCCGTCAACTGGAAACACCATATATTTT.

As DNA, the CDR3 is TGTGCCAGCAGTTACTCCGGCGGGAGCACCGGGGAGCTGTTTTTT. Protein product: CASSYSGGSTGELFF. The chain combines TRBV6-6 with TRBJ2-2; TRBD2 agrees at 7 bases. V lost 0 bases to trimming and J lost 4 bases; unmatched junction nucleotides: 2. The CDR3 has 15 residues. Looked up from germline, CDR1 is MNHNY and CDR2 is SVGAGI (reference sequence).

This clonotype was detected only a few times. The chain is built from TRBV5-4 and TRBJ2-1, with TRBD2 matching 7 bases. CDR3 size: 14 residues. Trimming cost V 1 base and J 6 bases; bases outside gene matches: 4. Germline-derived CDR1 and CDR2 are SGHNT and YYREEE (reference sequence). The CDR3 DNA is TGTGCCAGCAGCTTGCGGGAGGACCTCAATGAGCAGTTCTTC. It is translated as CASSLREDLNEQFF. The full variable domain, with the rest looked up from reference TRBV5-4 and TRBJ2-1, is ETGVTQSPTHLIKTRGQQVTLRCSSQSGHNTVSWYQQALGQGPQFIFQYYREEENGRGNFPPRFSGLQFPNYSSELNVNALELDDSALYLCASSLREDLNEQFFGPGTRLTVL.

V is TRBV29-1 and J is TRBJ2-7; 14 bases line up with TRBD2. V trimming: 4 bases; J trimming: 4 bases; junction bases outside the gene matches: 3. The CDR3 spans 14 residues. Germline V lookup: CDR1 SQVTM, CDR2 ANQGSEA. The CDR3 DNA is TGCAGCGTTGTCCGACTAGCGGGAGGGTACGAGCAGTACTTC. Protein: CSVVRLAGGYEQYF.

The J gene is TRBJ2-5, the V gene TRBV11-2; 9 bases fit TRBD1. V shed 0 bases, J shed 5 bases, and the junction held 10 bases outside the gene matches. Looked up from germline, CDR1 is SGHAT and CDR2 is FQNNGV. CDR3 length: 17 amino acids. Here the CDR3 DNA reads TGTGCCAGCAGCTTAGAAACCGGGACAGGGTTTGGGGAGACCCAGTACTTC. It translates to CASSLETGTGFGETQYF.

The rearrangement joins TRBV7-9 to TRBJ1-2, with D possibly TRBD1 on 5 matching bases. V shed 3 bases and J shed 9 bases, with 11 bases lying between them. The CDR3 sequence is 12 residues long. The germline V gene has CDR1 SEHNR and CDR2 FQNEAQ (reference sequence). The CDR3 here is CASSFEGPSYTF. CDR3 in DNA: TGTGCCAGCAGCTTTGAGGGGCCGAGCTACACCTTC.

On this clonotype: The junction and the germline gene differ at one end; a read error may be behind it. The rearrangement links TRBV7-8 to TRBJ2-7; D is unresolved. This CDR3 contains 14 residues. The germline gives CDR1 SGHVS, CDR2 FQNEAQ. The CDR3 is CASHTGQTSSEQYF. The CDR3 DNA is TGTGCCAGCCATACGGGCCAAACTTCCTCCGAGCAGTACTTC.